The TCR beta chain under discussion was sequenced for a study of blood T cell repertoires in COVID-19. Overall study: From the United States, Italy and Spain came samples of acute and convalescent COVID-19.

The J segment lost 6 bases and the V segment lost 5 bases, leaving 8 bases of the junction unmatched. CDR3 length equals 13 residues. Germline V gene sequence: CDR1 GTSNPN, CDR2 SVGIG (reference sequence). This clone was seen only a few times. TCRdb keeps only in-frame clones here, not all; method: immunoSEQ multiplex PCR. The data contain 150,000 to 200,000 clones, approximately 85% of them singletons. The TCR comes from an elderly woman with acute or convalescent COVID-19. Sample: peripheral blood. The rearrangement uses TRBV30 and TRBJ1-1; 8 nucleotides align to TRBD1. CDR3 region: CAWDRQGLAEAFF. The CDR3, as DNA: TGTGCCTGGGATCGACAGGGGTTAGCTGAAGCTTTCTTT.